The subject of this entry is one TCR beta chain. Its antigen is as yet unknown. The sample comes from a study of cytomegalovirus exposure and HLA in healthy donors. Whole-study findings and limits: A further, later analysis showed that HLA-associated TCR beta chains (compared with equally common others) were more clonally expanded.

The CDR3 loop spans 15 amino acids. The V gene's germline CDR1 is SGHNT and CDR2 YYREEE (reference sequence). The V segment lost 4 bases and the J segment 4 bases; nucleotides outside the gene matches: 4. In the PCR, 60 Vbeta and 13 Jbeta primers were used. The method was immunoSEQ multiplex PCR; TCRdb's version includes in-frame clones alone and lacks a portion of them. The table records around 140,000 clones, more than 70% of them present only once. The sequence came from a man aged 50 to 60 in good health and CMV-seronegative. The chain couples TRBV5-4 to TRBJ2-3; 12 nucleotides line up with TRBD2. Source material: PBMCs. The CDR3 DNA follows: TGTGCCAGCAGCCCCGGACTAGCGGGGTCAGATACGCAGTATTTT. Protein product: CASSPGLAGSDTQYF.